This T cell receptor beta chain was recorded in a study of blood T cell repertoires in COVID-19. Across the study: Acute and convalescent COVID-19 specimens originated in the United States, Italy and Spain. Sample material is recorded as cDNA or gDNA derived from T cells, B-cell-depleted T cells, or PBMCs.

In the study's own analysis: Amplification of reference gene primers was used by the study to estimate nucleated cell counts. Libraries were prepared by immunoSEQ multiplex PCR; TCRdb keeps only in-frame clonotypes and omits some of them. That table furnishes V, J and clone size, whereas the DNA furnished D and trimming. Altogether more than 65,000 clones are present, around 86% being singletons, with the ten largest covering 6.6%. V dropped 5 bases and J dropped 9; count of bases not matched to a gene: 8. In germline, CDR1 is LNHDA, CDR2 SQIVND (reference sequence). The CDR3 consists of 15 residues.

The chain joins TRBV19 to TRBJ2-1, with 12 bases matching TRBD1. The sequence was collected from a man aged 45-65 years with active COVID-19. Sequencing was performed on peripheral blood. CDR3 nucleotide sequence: TGTGCCAGTAGTTTCCCCGGGACAGGGGGCAGTGAGCAGTTCTTC. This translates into CASSFPGTGGSEQFF.